This section outlines one T cell receptor (beta chain) sequence together with its context. Its antigen is undetermined. Sequence at one end of the junction differs from germline and may be a read error. These data come from a study of T cell responses to AZD1222 COVID-19 vaccine. Per the germline V gene, CDR1 is SNHLY and CDR2 is FYNNEI. This CDR3 spans 11 amino acids. Only in-frame clones appear in the TCRdb table, and some are missing; sequencing was by immunoSEQ multiplex PCR. The data show about 120,000 clones, approximately 86% seen once. Study results and caveats: Repertoires in all cases were sampled only once the peak T cell response had passed. The sample set comprised mostly white British donors with more females, and clonal diversity was possibly underestimated. Dominant CD4 TCR responses targeted spike regions 160-218 and 743-854.

The clonotype was recovered from an adult who received the AZD1222 COVID-19 vaccine. The rearrangement links TRBV2 to TRBJ1-4; 7 positions agree with TRBD1. Source: peripheral blood, taken 28 days after the second AZD1222 dose. The CDR3 bases are TGTGCCAGCAGGGGACCTGGACAGGAACACTTT. Protein: CASRGPGQEHF.